These 11 T cell receptor beta chains share one sample of origin, sequenced in a study of PD-1 blockade in classical Hodgkin lymphoma. Autologous stem cell transplantation was followed by relapse in every patient, and brentuximab vedotin exposure varied. Profiled with immunoSEQ multiplex PCR; TCRdb holds only in-frame clones, not every one. The sample yields roughly 150,000 clones, just under 80% seen once. The material was peripheral blood mononuclear cells (PBMCs), obtained before the second cycle of nivolumab. Receptor source: a human donor with classical Hodgkin lymphoma.

This sequence joins TRBV29-1 and TRBJ1-1, with unresolved D. Trimming removed 4 bases from V and 0 bases from J, with 9 bases in between. Germline CDR1 and CDR2: SQVTM and ANQGSEA. The CDR3 consists of 13 residues. CDR3 region: CSVGGVLNTEAFF. CDR3 DNA sequence: TGCAGCGTTGGCGGGGTTTTGAACACTGAAGCTTTCTTT.

This clone was recorded once. V and J are TRBV11-2 and TRBJ2-1; 12 nucleotides line up with TRBD2. CDR1 and CDR2 from the germline V gene are SGHAT and FQNNGV. Losses at the gene ends were 3 bases for V and 9 bases for J; bases not matched to a gene: 9. CDR3 length: 16 amino acids. The CDR3 region is CASSLGPSGGALEQFF. The CDR3 DNA reads as TGTGCCAGCAGCTTGGGTCCTAGCGGGGGGGCCCTTGAGCAGTTCTTC.

The rearrangement joins TRBV4-1 to TRBJ1-1; D may be TRBD1 (6 bases). The length of the CDR3 is 13 residues. Trimming took 5 bases from V and 3 from J, leaving 10 bases between them. CDR1 is MGHRA and CDR2 is YSYEKL in the germline V gene. The CDR3 region is CASSGGRYTEAFF. In DNA form, the CDR3 reads TGCGCCAGCAGCGGGGGCAGGTACACTGAAGCTTTCTTT.

This rearrangement joins TRBV9 to TRBJ1-1; the match to TRBD1 covers 7 bases. Trimming at V came to 4 bases and at J to 3 bases, leaving 18 bases not matched to a gene. Germline V gives CDR1 SGDLS, CDR2 YYNGEE. The CDR3 consists of 18 residues. The CDR3 protein is CASSPARFRDRRYTEAFF. CDR3 nucleotides: TGTGCCAGCAGCCCCGCCCGATTCAGGGACAGACGTTACACTGAAGCTTTCTTT.

This chain links TRBV13 with TRBJ1-1; D is unresolved. The germline V gene encodes CDR1 PRHDT and CDR2 FYEKMQ (reference sequence). Trimming removed 5 bases from V and 3 bases from J, with 7 bases in between. This CDR3 has 12 residues. CDR3 nucleotide sequence: TGTGCCAGCAGCCTTGGGTACACTGAAGCTTTCTTT. It specifies CASSLGYTEAFF.

The chain links TRBV28 to TRBJ2-2; possible D gene TRBD1, 6 bases. The CDR3 consists of 14 residues. V was pared by 1 base and J by 4 bases, with 7 bases between. Germline lookup yields CDR1 MDHEN and CDR2 SYDVKM. CDR3 in amino acids: CASSLLGGTGELFF. CDR3 in DNA: TGTGCCAGCAGTTTATTAGGGGGCACCGGGGAGCTGTTTTTT.

The chain recombines TRBV6-5 with TRBJ2-7; D is unresolved. V lost 5 bases and J 2 bases, leaving 7 bases between the germline ends. The CDR3 consists of 12 residues. Germline CDR1 is MNHEY and CDR2 is SVGAGI. Here the CDR3 reads CASSENTYEQYF. CDR3 in DNA: TGTGCCAGCAGTGAAAACACCTACGAGCAGTACTTC.

The rearrangement uses TRBV7-2 and TRBJ2-1; D is uncertain. Germline values: CDR1 SGHTA, CDR2 FQGNSA. The CDR3 has 10 amino acids. The V gene lost 3 bases and the J gene lost 7 bases, with 1 base spanning the gap. CDR3: CASSFNEQFF. Here the CDR3 DNA reads TGTGCCAGCAGCTTTAATGAGCAGTTCTTC.

The table lists this clone with a few counts. CDR3 protein: CASSQTGVGNTIYF. Written as DNA, the CDR3 is TGCGCCAGCAGCCAAACAGGGGTTGGAAACACCATATATTTT. V and J are TRBV4-1 and TRBJ1-3; 7 bases map to TRBD1. The CDR3 consists of 14 residues. Germline V gene sequence: CDR1 MGHRA, CDR2 YSYEKL. J lost 3 bases, V lost 2 bases, and 1 base had no gene match.

This clone was observed at least ten times. The genes are TRBV10-3 and TRBJ1-6; TRBD1 is a possible D gene (5 bases). The CDR3 sequence is 12 residues long. The V and J ends lost 6 bases and 9 bases respectively, with 9 bases between them. CDR1 and CDR2 from the germline V gene are ENHRY and SYGVKD. Here the CDR3 DNA reads TGTGCCATCAGGGGGGGTTCTTCACCCCTCCACTTT. This sequence encodes CAIRGGSSPLHF.

The gene calls are TRBV19 and TRBJ1-2; D possibly corresponds to TRBD1 (6 bases). The CDR3 contains 13 residues. Trimming removed 3 bases at V and 8 bases at J, with 13 bases between. Germline V lookup: CDR1 LNHDA, CDR2 SQIVND (reference sequence). CDR3 in DNA: TGTGCCAGTAGTATCCGGGGGCTAGGAGGCTACACCTTC. Translated, it gives CASSIRGLGGYTF.